This entry is about one T cell receptor beta chain. Its antigen is unknown. This sample stems from a study of breast tumors, draining lymph nodes, adjacent tissues. General study points: Tumor TCR diversity was below lymph nodes but above nontumor tissue. Tumor T cell lymph node origin was a supported hypothesis, not proven. Data fit most tumor T cells coming from lymph node, expanding in tumor. Luminal-like breast cancer showed significantly greater tumor-nontumor repertoire similarity than basal-like breast cancer did.

Using its own MiXCR run on the multiplex PCR reads, TCRdb lists one record per CDR3 protein. Of about 180,000 distinct CDR3 sequences listed, 30% to 35% are singletons. Germline CDR1 SEHNR, CDR2 FQNEAQ (reference sequence). Trimming removed 1 base at V and 6 bases at J, with 9 bases between. This CDR3 spans 14 amino acids. Samples came from axillary lymph nodes draining the breast cancer. The sequenced sample was axillary lymph node tissue. J is TRBJ1-4 and V is TRBV7-9; a possible D gene is TRBD1 (6 bases). The receptor was isolated from a female donor with breast cancer. Some clones in this sample may be carry-over from other donors' samples. In nucleotides, the CDR3 is TGTGCCAGCAGCTTAGGTTCAGGGGATGAAAAACTGTTTTTT. Amino acids: CASSLGSGDEKLFF.